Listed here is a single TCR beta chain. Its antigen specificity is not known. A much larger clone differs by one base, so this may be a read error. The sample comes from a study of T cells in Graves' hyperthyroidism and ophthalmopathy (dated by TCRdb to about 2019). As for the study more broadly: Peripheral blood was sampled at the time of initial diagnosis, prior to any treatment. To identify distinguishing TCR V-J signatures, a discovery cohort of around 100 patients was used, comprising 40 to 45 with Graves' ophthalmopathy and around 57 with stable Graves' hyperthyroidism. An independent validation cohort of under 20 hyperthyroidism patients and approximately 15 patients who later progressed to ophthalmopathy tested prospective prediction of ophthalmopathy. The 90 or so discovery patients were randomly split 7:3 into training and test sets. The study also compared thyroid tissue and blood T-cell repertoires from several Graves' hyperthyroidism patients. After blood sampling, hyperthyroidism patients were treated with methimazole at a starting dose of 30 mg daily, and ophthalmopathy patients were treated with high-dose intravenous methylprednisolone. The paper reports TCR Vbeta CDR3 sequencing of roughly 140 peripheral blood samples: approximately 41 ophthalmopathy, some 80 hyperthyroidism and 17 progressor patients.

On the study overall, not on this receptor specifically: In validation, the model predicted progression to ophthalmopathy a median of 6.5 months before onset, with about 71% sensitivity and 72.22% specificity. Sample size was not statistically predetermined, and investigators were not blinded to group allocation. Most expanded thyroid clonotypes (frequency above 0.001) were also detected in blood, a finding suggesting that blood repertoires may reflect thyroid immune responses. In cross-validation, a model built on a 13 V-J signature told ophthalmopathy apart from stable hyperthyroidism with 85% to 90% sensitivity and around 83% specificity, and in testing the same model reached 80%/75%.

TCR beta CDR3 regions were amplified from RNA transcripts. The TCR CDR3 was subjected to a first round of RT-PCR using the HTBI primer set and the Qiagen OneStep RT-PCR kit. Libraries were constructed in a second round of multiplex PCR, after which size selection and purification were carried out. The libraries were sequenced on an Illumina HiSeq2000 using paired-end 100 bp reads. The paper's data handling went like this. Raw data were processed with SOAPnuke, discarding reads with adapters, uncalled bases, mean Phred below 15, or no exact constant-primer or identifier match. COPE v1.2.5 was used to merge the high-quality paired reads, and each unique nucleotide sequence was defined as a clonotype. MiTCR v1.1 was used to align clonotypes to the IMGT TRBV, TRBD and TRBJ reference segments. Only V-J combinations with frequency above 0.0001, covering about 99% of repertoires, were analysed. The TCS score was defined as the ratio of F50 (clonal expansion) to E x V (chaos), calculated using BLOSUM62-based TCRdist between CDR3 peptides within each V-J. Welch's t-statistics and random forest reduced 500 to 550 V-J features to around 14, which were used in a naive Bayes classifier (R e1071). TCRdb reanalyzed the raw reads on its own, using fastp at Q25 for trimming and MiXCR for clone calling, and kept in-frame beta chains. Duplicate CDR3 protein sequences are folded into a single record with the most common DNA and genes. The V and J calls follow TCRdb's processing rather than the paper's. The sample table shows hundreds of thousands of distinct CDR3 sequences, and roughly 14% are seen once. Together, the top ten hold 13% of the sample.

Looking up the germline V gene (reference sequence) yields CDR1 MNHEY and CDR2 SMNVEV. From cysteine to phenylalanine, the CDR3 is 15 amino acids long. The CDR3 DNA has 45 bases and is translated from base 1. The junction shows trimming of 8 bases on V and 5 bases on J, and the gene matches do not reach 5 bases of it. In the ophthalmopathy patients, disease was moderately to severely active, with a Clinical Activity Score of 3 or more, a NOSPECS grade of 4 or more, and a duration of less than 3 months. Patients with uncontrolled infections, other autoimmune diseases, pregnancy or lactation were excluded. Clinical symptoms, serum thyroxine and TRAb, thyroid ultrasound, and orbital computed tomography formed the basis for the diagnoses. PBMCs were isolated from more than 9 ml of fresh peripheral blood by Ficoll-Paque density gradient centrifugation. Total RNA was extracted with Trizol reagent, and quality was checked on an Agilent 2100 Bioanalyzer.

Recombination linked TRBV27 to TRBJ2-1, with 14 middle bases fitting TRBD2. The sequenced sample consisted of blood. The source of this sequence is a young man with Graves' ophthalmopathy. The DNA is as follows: TGTGCCAGCGGTCTGACTAGCGGGGGGGACAATGAGCAGTTCTTC. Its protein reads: CASGLTSGGDNEQFF.